This T cell receptor (beta chain) was obtained from a study of T-cell reconstitution after alpha-beta-depleted transplantation in children (dated by TCRdb to the mid-2010s). Background on the whole study: The study quantitatively tracked T-cell immune reconstitution after TCRalphabeta/CD19-depleted allogeneic hematopoietic cell transplantation in children using TCR repertoire profiling. Study-wide conclusions, independent of this receptor: The apparently early alphabetaT-cell count recovery about two months after transplant was reportedly dependent on only several hundred rapidly expanded clones derived from non-depleted graft cells. The high TCRbeta diversity at day 60 in some patients was ascribed to recipient T cells and intrathymic progenitors that had survived conditioning. Over the following months the frequencies of hyperexpanded clones went down, and after one year T-cell counts and TCRbeta diversity were mostly credited to newly produced T cells.

At the junction V is shortened by 7 bases and J by 16 bases; bases outside the gene matches: 15. The CDR3 measures 13 amino acids from cysteine to phenylalanine. Just the 39-base CDR3 DNA is kept, in frame starting at base 1. This clonotype was detected ten times or more. Its antigen remains unidentified. The record has no base qualities; no much larger clone is one base away. Reading the label with the study, this specimen's treatment or condition is: allogeneic hematopoietic cell transplantation with graft depleted of TCRalphabeta T cells and CD19 B cells. The children who served as transplant recipients had been given grafts of TCRalphabeta/CD19-depleted allogeneic hematopoietic cells. Library prep was done by PCR. The sequencer was an Illumina HiSeq 2500. TCR libraries were prepared with molecular barcoding, using unique molecular identifiers to normalize TCRbeta repertoire quantification. TCRdb applied fastp at Q25 and MiXCR to the public reads, then kept only in-frame beta chains. Rows matching on CDR3 protein sequence are summarized as one entry with the most common DNA and genes. Recorded for this sample are 750,000 to 950,000 distinct CDR3 sequences; about 15% of them occurred a single time. The top ten hold roughly 5% of the sample.

The chain couples TRBV12-3 or TRBV12-4 to TRBJ2-1; 8 bases in between match TRBD2. This TCR was recovered from a male patient between 10 and 17 years old who had a stem cell transplant for acute lymphoblastic leukemia, so the T cells may come from the graft donor. Source: PBMCs, mostly from graft donor cells, taken 360 days after TCRalphabeta/CD19-depleted stem cell transplant. The bases read TGTGCCAGCACGGGAATAGCGGGATCCATTTCTTTCTTC. This gives the protein CASTGIAGSISFF.